This TCR beta chain was identified in a study of T cells in Graves' hyperthyroidism and ophthalmopathy. The study, taken as a whole, reports: Blood samples included most of the expanded thyroid clonotypes exceeding 0.001.

RNA transcripts provided the source from which TCR beta CDR3 regions were amplified. TCR CDR3 regions were first amplified by RT-PCR with HTBI primers. TCRdb reprocessed the multiplex PCR reads via MiXCR and lists one record per CDR3 protein. The sample yields 130,000 to 150,000 distinct CDR3 sequences, roughly 23% seen once. Over 9 ml of fresh peripheral blood supplied the PBMCs. The CDR3 is 13 amino acids. Germline CDR1 SGHTA, CDR2 FQGTGA. Deletions cut 5 bases from V and 2 bases from J, with 9 bases between. This clonotype has at least ten counts. Its matching antigen is unknown. The genes are TRBV7-3 and TRBJ1-1; D remains ambiguous. The receptor's source is a woman aged 45 to 65 with Graves' hyperthyroidism that later progressed to Graves' ophthalmopathy. Sequenced input: blood. CDR3 sequence (DNA): TGTGCCAGCAGCCTGCGTTTCAACACTGAAGCTTTCTTT. It encodes CASSLRFNTEAFF.